The 30 T cell receptor beta chains presented below share a single source sample, sequenced in a study of cytotoxic CD8 clonotypes in ibrutinib-treated CLL. The method was immunoSEQ multiplex PCR; TCRdb's version includes in-frame clones alone and lacks a portion of them. The sample has about 14,000 clones, 55% to 70% seen once. The sample was PBMCs, taken before ibrutinib treatment. Every receptor here comes from a human donor with chronic lymphocytic leukemia.

The rearrangement uses TRBV2 and TRBJ2-5, with a weak D call TRBD1 (6 bases). This CDR3 is 18 amino acids long. Germline V gene data show CDR1 as SNHLY and CDR2 as FYNNEI. Between the trimmed V and J ends, which lost 3 bases and 1 base, there was a span of 21 bases. DNA for the CDR3: TGTGCCAGCAGTGACCTGTTGCCAGGACAGATAATCCAAGAGACCCAGTACTTC. It is translated as CASSDLLPGQIIQETQYF.

J is TRBJ1-2 and V is TRBV9; 8 positions match TRBD1. CDR3 length: 13 amino acids. Germline assignment: CDR1 SGDLS and CDR2 YYNGEE. With 6 bases clipped from V and 6 bases from J, the junction kept 7 bases outside the gene matches. In DNA form, the CDR3 reads TGTGCCAGCACCCTTGGACAGGGCCATGGCTACACCTTC. The encoded protein is CASTLGQGHGYTF.

V gene TRBV5-6 combines with J gene TRBJ1-1, with D perhaps TRBD1 (6 bases). The CDR3 spans 19 residues. Looked up from germline, CDR1 is SGHDT and CDR2 is YYEEEE. V lost 1 base to trimming and J lost 0 bases, with 22 bases between them. In nucleotides, the CDR3 is TGTGCCAGCAGCTTGAGGCCTGCAAGGGGGTTGGGCATGAACACTGAAGCTTTCTTT. Amino acids: CASSLRPARGLGMNTEAFF.

A remark on this clone: A far larger clone is one nucleotide away, so this likely arose from a read error. The chain uses TRBV4-2 and TRBJ1-2; D is uncertain. V lost 0 bases and J lost 6, with 11 bases in between. The CDR3 covers 14 residues. CDR1 is LGHNA and CDR2 is YNFKEQ in the germline V gene. This chain's CDR3 is CASSQDRSRDGYTF. In DNA, the CDR3 is TGTGCCAGCAGCCAAGATCGGTCTAGAGATGGCTACACCTTC.

CDR3 loop: CSGGRDETQYF. In nucleotides, the CDR3 is TGCAGCGGAGGCAGGGACGAGACCCAGTACTTC. V gene TRBV29-1 combines with J gene TRBJ2-5, with D possibly called TRBD1 or TRBD2 (5 bases each). Germline V lookup: CDR1 SQVTM, CDR2 ANQGSEA. The CDR3 totals 11 residues. V lost 7 bases and J 5 bases, leaving 11 bases between the germline ends.

The V call is TRBV27, the J call TRBJ2-3, with D perhaps TRBD1 (5 bases). Looked up from germline, CDR1 is MNHEY and CDR2 is SMNVEV (reference sequence). The V end lost 2 bases, the J end lost 0 bases, and 9 bases lay between the germline ends. This CDR3 contains 15 residues. CDR3 DNA: TGTGCCAGCAGTTTAGTGGGGCCCAGCACAGATACGCAGTATTTT. Protein product: CASSLVGPSTDTQYF.

The chain employs TRBV4-1 and TRBJ1-4; TRBD1 agrees at 8 bases. From germline, CDR1 is MGHRA and CDR2 YSYEKL. CDR3 size: 15 residues. With V trimmed by 4 bases and J by 4 bases, 5 bases remained unmatched. The CDR3 protein is CASSPGQGLNEKLFF. CDR3 coding DNA: TGCGCCAGCAGCCCCGGACAGGGCCTTAATGAAAAACTGTTTTTT.

The chain has TRBV5-5 and TRBJ1-5; no clear D gene. V was pared by 5 bases and J by 1 base, with 10 bases between. The CDR3 covers 14 residues. Germline lookup yields CDR1 SGHKS and CDR2 YYEKEE (reference sequence). The CDR3: CASSLTDSNQPQHF. In DNA, the CDR3 is TGTGCCAGCAGTCTGACGGACAGCAATCAGCCCCAGCATTTT.

V and J are TRBV5-8 and TRBJ2-5; D assignment may be TRBD1 or TRBD2 (5 bases each). Between the trimmed V and J ends, which lost 4 bases and 5 bases, there was a span of 15 bases. The CDR3 is 14 amino acids. Germline assignment: CDR1 SGHTS and CDR2 YDEGEE. CDR3 nucleotides: TGTGCCAGCAGCCGGGGCCGGGGTTTGGAGACCCAGTACTTC. Its protein product is CASSRGRGLETQYF.

The chain has TRBV5-6 and TRBJ1-3; 11 bases match TRBD1. Germline trimming cut 4 bases from V and 1 base from J; bases unmatched to any gene: 1. Per germline, CDR1 SGHDT and CDR2 YYEEEE. The CDR3 is 15 amino acids. CDR3 sequence (DNA): TGTGCCAGCAGCGGACAGGGGGCGTCTGGAAACACCATATATTTT. Its protein is CASSGQGASGNTIYF.

The genes are TRBV5-8 and TRBJ1-5; the D is unclear. Trimming removed 1 base from V and 2 bases from J, with 10 bases in between. The CDR3 sequence is 15 residues long. The germline V gene has CDR1 SGHTS and CDR2 YDEGEE. The CDR3 here is CASSLRAFGNQPQHF. In nucleotides, the CDR3 is TGTGCCAGCAGCTTGCGGGCGTTTGGCAATCAGCCCCAGCATTTT. Drawing the rest from reference TRBV5-8 and TRBJ1-5, the complete variable domain is EAGVTQSPTHLIKTRGQQATLRCSPISGHTSVYWYQQALGLGLQFLLWYDEGEERNRGNFPPRFSGRQFPNYSSELNVNALELEDSALYLCASSLRAFGNQPQHFGDGTRLSIL.

Regarding this clone: A much larger clone sits a single nucleotide away, making a read error possible. The chain combines TRBV4-1 with TRBJ1-4; D remains unclear. The CDR3 is made up of 14 amino acids. Germline assignment: CDR1 MGHRA and CDR2 YSYEKL. The V and J ends lost 0 bases and 5 bases respectively, with 7 bases between them. The chain's CDR3 is CASSQEPGNEKLFF. The CDR3 DNA follows: TGCGCCAGCAGCCAAGAGCCGGGGAATGAAAAACTGTTTTTT.

The chain recombines TRBV18 with TRBJ1-5, with D maybe TRBD1 (5 bases). V lost 6 bases to trimming and J lost 4 bases, with 10 bases between them. This CDR3 is built from 13 residues. CDR1 and CDR2 (germline): KGHSH, LQKENI. The DNA for the CDR3 is TGTGCCAGCTCCCCGGGGGGGAATCAGCCCCAGCATTTT. As protein: CASSPGGNQPQHF.

The chain combines TRBV19 with TRBJ1-2; the D gene is possibly TRBD1 (5 bases). V lost 5 bases and J 6 bases, leaving 19 bases between the germline ends. The CDR3 length is 15 residues. Germline V gene sequence: CDR1 LNHDA, CDR2 SQIVND (reference sequence). DNA for the CDR3: TGTGCCAGTAGTGTTCGAGGGGACGGGGTGGATGGCTACACCTTC. It yields the protein CASSVRGDGVDGYTF.

This sequence joins TRBV7-2 and TRBJ1-1; 7 positions agree with TRBD1. The CDR3 runs to 15 residues. The germline gives CDR1 SGHTA, CDR2 FQGNSA. Losses at the gene ends were 3 bases for V and 6 bases for J; bases not matched to a gene: 10. CDR3 protein: CASSFSQGGGPEAFF. CDR3 bases: TGTGCCAGCAGCTTTAGCCAGGGGGGAGGCCCTGAAGCTTTCTTT.

The V gene is TRBV19, the J gene TRBJ1-1; D perhaps matches TRBD1 (6 bases). Germline assignment: CDR1 LNHDA and CDR2 SQIVND (reference sequence). This CDR3 spans 14 amino acids. Trimming took 3 bases from V and 2 from J, leaving 10 bases between them. The CDR3 DNA reads as TGTGCCAGTAGTATGACAGGCTTTAACACTGAAGCTTTCTTT. Residues: CASSMTGFNTEAFF.

This rearrangement joins TRBV5-6 to TRBJ2-3; D perhaps matches TRBD2 (5 bases). The V end was cut by 0 bases, the J end by 0 bases, with 14 bases between. CDR1 SGHDT and CDR2 YYEEEE come from the germline V gene. This CDR3 spans 17 amino acids. CDR3 region: CASSLVLWAGSTDTQYF. CDR3 DNA: TGTGCCAGCAGCTTGGTATTATGGGCGGGTAGCACAGATACGCAGTATTTT.

The rearrangement joins TRBV27 to TRBJ1-5, with D tentatively TRBD1 (5 bases). V was trimmed by 5 bases and J by 4 bases, leaving 15 bases between them. The germline V gene has CDR1 MNHEY and CDR2 SMNVEV (reference sequence). CDR3 length: 15 residues. This CDR3 is CASSGRDGGNQPQHF. The CDR3 coding sequence is TGTGCCAGCAGTGGCAGGGACGGGGGGAATCAGCCCCAGCATTTT.

This clone was counted a few times. This chain's CDR3 is CASSLVIAASYEQYF. The CDR3 DNA sequence: TGCGCCAGCAGCTTGGTTATAGCGGCCTCCTACGAGCAGTACTTC. The chain uses TRBV5-1 and TRBJ2-7, with D possibly being TRBD2 (6 bases). Trimming took 0 bases from V and 0 from J, leaving 10 bases between them. CDR1 and CDR2 from the germline V gene are SGHRS and YFSETQ. This CDR3 spans 15 amino acids.

The V and J genes are TRBV7-9 and TRBJ2-5, with 9 bases identical to TRBD1. There are 15 residues in the CDR3. Germline-derived CDR1 and CDR2 are SEHNR and FQNEAQ (reference sequence). V trimming: 5 bases; J trimming: 4 bases; junction bases outside the gene matches: 8. CDR3 region: CASSPGQGYLETQYF. CDR3 sequence (DNA): TGTGCCAGCAGCCCCGGACAGGGGTATTTAGAGACCCAGTACTTC.

V is TRBV29-1 and J is TRBJ2-7, with D possibly called TRBD1 or TRBD2 (5 bases each). The CDR3 spans 13 residues. V lost 7 bases to trimming and J lost 2 bases, with 15 bases between them. In germline, CDR1 is SQVTM, CDR2 ANQGSEA. CDR3 bases: TGCAGCGCTGGGGACGGAGCCCCCTACGAGCAGTACTTC. Translation: CSAGDGAPYEQYF.

With regard to this clone: Germline and junction disagree at one end, which may indicate a read error. The chain couples TRBV19 to TRBJ2-1, with D tentatively TRBD2 (6 bases). The CDR3 spans 12 residues. The germline V gene has CDR1 LNHDA and CDR2 SQIVND (reference sequence). CDR3 region: CASSIGRGPQVF. In DNA, the CDR3 is TGTGCCAGTAGTATTGGGCGGGGCCCCCAAGTCTTC. Complete variable domain (other parts from reference TRBV19 and TRBJ2-1): DGGITQSPKYLFRKEGQNVTLSCEQNLNHDAMYWYRQDPGQGLRLIYYSQIVNDFQKGDIAEGYSVSREKKESFPLTVTSAQKNPTAFYLCASSIGRGPQVFGPGTRLTVL.

The rearrangement links TRBV9 to TRBJ2-3; D is uncertain. CDR3 length: 12 amino acids. With 2 bases removed from V and 3 bases from J, the gap between germline ends came to 4 bases. Germline V gene data show CDR1 as SGDLS and CDR2 as YYNGEE. CDR3 protein: CASSVLTDTQYF. For the CDR3, the DNA is TGTGCCAGCAGCGTTCTTACAGATACGCAGTATTTT.

This clone was seen only a few times. The chain carries TRBV25-1 and TRBJ1-6; weak D call: TRBD1 (6 bases). This CDR3 is built from 14 residues. Trimming cost V 4 bases and J 10 bases, with 14 bases left between them. Germline V CDR1 and CDR2: MGHDK, SYGVNS. The CDR3 DNA reads as TGTGCCAGCAGTGGAGCAGGGGTAAACTCACCCCTCCACTTT. Residues: CASSGAGVNSPLHF. Together with reference TRBV25-1 and TRBJ1-6, the CDR3 gives the full variable domain: EADIYQTPRYLVIGTGKKITLECSQTMGHDKMYWYQQDPGMELHLIHYSYGVNSTEKGDLSSESTVSRIRTEHFPLTLESARPSHTSQYLCASSGAGVNSPLHFGNGTRLTVT.

The chain employs TRBV11-2 and TRBJ2-7; maybe TRBD1 (5 bases). Germline V lookup: CDR1 SGHAT, CDR2 FQNNGV. CDR3 size: 13 residues. Trimming left V 2 bases short and J 4 bases short, with 9 bases between. DNA for the CDR3: TGTGCCAGCAGCTTAACGCCAGGGTACGAGCAGTACTTC. It encodes CASSLTPGYEQYF.

This clone was observed once. V usage is TRBV18 and J usage is TRBJ2-3; 8 nucleotides align to TRBD2. The germline CDR1 and CDR2 sequences are KGHSH and LQKENI. The CDR3 is 16 residues long. Trimming cost V 3 bases and J 3 bases; bases outside gene matches: 8. CDR3 in DNA: TGTGCCAGCTCACCGGTGATGCGGGGGGTAACAGATACGCAGTATTTT. It encodes CASSPVMRGVTDTQYF.

The J gene is TRBJ2-7, the V gene TRBV5-6; D is perhaps TRBD1 (6 bases). Germline values: CDR1 SGHDT, CDR2 YYEEEE. Trimming took off 1 base at V and 3 bases at J, with 8 bases between the two ends. This CDR3 is 13 amino acids long. DNA of the CDR3: TGTGCCAGCAGCTTGTTACAGGGCTACGAGCAGTACTTC. This codes for CASSLLQGYEQYF.

The chain links TRBV9 to TRBJ1-1; D gene ambiguous. Germline lookup yields CDR1 SGDLS and CDR2 YYNGEE. The ends were cut back, 3 bases at V and 1 base at J, with 7 bases in the middle. There are 13 residues in the CDR3. This chain's CDR3 is CASSGKGNTEAFF. As DNA, the CDR3 is TGTGCCAGCAGCGGGAAGGGGAACACTGAAGCTTTCTTT.

The genes are TRBV14 and TRBJ1-2, with unresolved D. CDR1 is SGHDN and CDR2 is FVKESK in the germline V gene. The CDR3 contains 12 residues. Trimming took 4 bases from V and 4 from J, leaving 7 bases between them. The chain's CDR3 is CASSPHPYGYTF. The CDR3 bases are TGTGCCAGCAGCCCCCATCCCTATGGCTACACCTTC.

V and J are TRBV10-1 and TRBJ1-2, with 8 nucleotides matching TRBD1. The germline V gene has CDR1 WNHNN and CDR2 SYGVQD (reference sequence). V lost 3 bases, J lost 5 bases, and 2 bases stayed unmatched. The CDR3 spans 13 residues. DNA for the CDR3: TGCGCCAGCAGTGATACAGGGGGTTATGGCTACACCTTC. It encodes CASSDTGGYGYTF.